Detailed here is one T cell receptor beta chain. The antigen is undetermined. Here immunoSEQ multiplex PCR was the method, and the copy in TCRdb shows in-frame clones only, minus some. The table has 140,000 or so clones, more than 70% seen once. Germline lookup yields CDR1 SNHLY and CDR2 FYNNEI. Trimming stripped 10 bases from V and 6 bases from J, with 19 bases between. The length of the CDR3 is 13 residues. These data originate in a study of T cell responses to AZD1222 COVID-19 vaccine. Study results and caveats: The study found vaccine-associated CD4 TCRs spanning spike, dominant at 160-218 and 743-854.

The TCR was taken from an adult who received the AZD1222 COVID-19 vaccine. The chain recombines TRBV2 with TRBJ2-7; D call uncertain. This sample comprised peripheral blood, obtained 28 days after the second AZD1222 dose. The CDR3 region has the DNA TGTGCCACCTCAGGCCTTAGCCCCTCCGAGCAGTACTTC. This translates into CATSGLSPSEQYF.